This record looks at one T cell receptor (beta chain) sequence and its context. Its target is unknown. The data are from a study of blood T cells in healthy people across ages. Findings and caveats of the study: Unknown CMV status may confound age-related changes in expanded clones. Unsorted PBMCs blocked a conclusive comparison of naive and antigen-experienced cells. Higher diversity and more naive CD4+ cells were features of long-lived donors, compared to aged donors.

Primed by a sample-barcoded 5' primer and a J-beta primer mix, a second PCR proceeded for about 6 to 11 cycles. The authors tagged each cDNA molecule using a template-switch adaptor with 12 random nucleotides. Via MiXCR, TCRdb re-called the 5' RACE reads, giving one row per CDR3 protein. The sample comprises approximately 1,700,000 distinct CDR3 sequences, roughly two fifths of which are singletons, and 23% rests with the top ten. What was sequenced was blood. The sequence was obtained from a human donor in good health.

The CDR3 region has the DNA TGCAGCGTTCGCTTGGGTATCGAGACCCAGTACTTC. It codes for CSVRLGIETQYF. V is TRBV29-1 and J is TRBJ2-5; D uncertain. Germline V gives CDR1 SQVTM, CDR2 ANQGSEA. V lost 5 bases, J lost 5 bases, and 12 bases lay in between. The CDR3 covers 12 residues.